The 29 T cell receptor beta chains presented below share a single source sample, sequenced in a study of CD4+ T cells in melanoma. Clones were sequenced by immunoSEQ multiplex PCR, and TCRdb holds only the in-frame ones, with some missing. The sample yields more than 90,000 clones, 92% seen once. The sample comprised peripheral blood. Every receptor here comes from a human donor with melanoma.

The chain employs TRBV7-9 and TRBJ2-1; 8 bases match TRBD2. CDR3 length: 16 residues. After removal of 11 bases from V and 0 bases from J, the junction contained 12 bases not matched to a gene. Germline V CDR1 and CDR2: SEHNR, FQNEAQ (reference sequence). The CDR3 DNA reads TGTGCCGCCGGGAGGGGCGGGCCGAGCTCCTACAATGAGCAGTTCTTC. This codes for CAAGRGGPSSYNEQFF.

This clone was seen just once. The rearrangement uses TRBV19 and TRBJ1-6; unclear D gene. The CDR3 runs to 14 residues. V dropped 5 bases and J dropped 9 bases, with 14 bases sitting between them. CDR1 LNHDA and CDR2 SQIVND come from the germline V gene (reference sequence). The CDR3 here is CASSGSTRISPLHF. DNA of the CDR3: TGTGCCAGTAGTGGATCCACACGAATTTCACCCCTCCACTTT.

J is TRBJ2-7 and V is TRBV27, with 9 positions matching TRBD2. The CDR3 has 14 residues. CDR1 and CDR2 from the germline V gene are MNHEY and SMNVEV (reference sequence). V lost 5 bases, J lost 3 bases, and 5 bases stayed unmatched. The CDR3 coding sequence is TGTGCCAGCAGTCCCCTAGCGGGATACTACGAGCAGTACTTC. It encodes CASSPLAGYYEQYF.

V is TRBV4-2 and J is TRBJ2-3; 13 bases fit TRBD2. Unmatched junction bases numbered 6, after V lost 3 bases and J lost 6 bases. The CDR3 sequence is 16 residues long. Germline lookup yields CDR1 LGHNA and CDR2 YNFKEQ. The CDR3 DNA is TGTGCCAGCAGCCAGACTAGCGGGGGGCGGTTGGATACGCAGTATTTT. Amino acid sequence: CASSQTSGGRLDTQYF.

This chain joins TRBV28 and TRBJ2-5, with 14 bases that match TRBD2. The CDR3 loop spans 14 amino acids. V dropped 10 bases and J dropped 3; count of bases not matched to a gene: 4. CDR1 and CDR2 from the germline V gene are MDHEN and SYDVKM. DNA for the CDR3: TGTGCCACCAAGACTAGCGGGGGGGAAGAGACCCAGTACTTC. Protein sequence: CATKTSGGEETQYF.

The sample holds one count of this clone. This chain joins TRBV7-2 and TRBJ2-5, with TRBD2 identical over 10 bases. This CDR3 has 14 amino acids. The germline V gene has CDR1 SGHTA and CDR2 FQGNSA. V shed 6 bases, J shed 5 bases, and the junction held 6 bases outside the gene matches. CDR3 DNA: TGTGCCAGCAGGGTTAGCGGGGGGCGGGAGACCCAGTACTTC. The encoded protein is CASRVSGGRETQYF.

V is TRBV5-4 and J is TRBJ2-7; 8 bases agree with TRBD1. With V trimmed by 1 base and J by 4 bases, 7 bases remained unmatched. From germline, CDR1 is SGHNT and CDR2 YYREEE (reference sequence). The CDR3 runs 15 residues. The CDR3 loop is CASSLRGQVGYEQYF. The CDR3 region has the DNA TGTGCCAGCAGCTTGAGGGGACAGGTGGGGTACGAGCAGTACTTC. Filled out from reference TRBV5-4 and TRBJ2-7, the complete variable domain reads ETGVTQSPTHLIKTRGQQVTLRCSSQSGHNTVSWYQQALGQGPQFIFQYYREEENGRGNFPPRFSGLQFPNYSSELNVNALELDDSALYLCASSLRGQVGYEQYFGPGTRLTVT.

This chain connects TRBV9 to TRBJ2-3; D unresolved. The V end was cut by 0 bases, the J end by 1 base, with 9 bases between. Looked up from germline, CDR1 is SGDLS and CDR2 is YYNGEE. CDR3 length equals 15 residues. The CDR3 loop reads CASSVGRVRTDTQYF. The CDR3 DNA reads as TGTGCCAGCAGCGTAGGACGAGTGCGCACAGATACGCAGTATTTT.

V and J are TRBV5-1 and TRBJ2-3; tentative D call: TRBD2 (5 bases). The germline V and J ends were trimmed by 5 bases and 4 bases, with 20 bases remaining between them. CDR1 is SGHRS, CDR2 YFSETQ, per germline. The CDR3 contains 16 residues. CDR3 loop: CASRTRARMGADTQYF. The CDR3 bases are TGCGCCAGCAGAACGAGGGCTAGAATGGGCGCAGATACGCAGTATTTT.

This clone came up a few times. The chain employs TRBV10-3 and TRBJ1-5; D is unresolved. Trimming stripped 11 bases from V and 3 bases from J, with 8 bases between. The CDR3 runs 11 residues. Germline CDR1 reads ENHRY; CDR2 reads SYGVKD. The chain's CDR3 is CAAGPNQPQHF. The CDR3 DNA reads as TGTGCCGCCGGCCCCAATCAGCCCCAGCATTTT.

The chain joins TRBV29-1 to TRBJ1-2, with 8 bases aligning to TRBD1. From germline, CDR1 is SQVTM and CDR2 ANQGSEA. The CDR3 consists of 13 residues. Losses at the gene ends were 2 bases for V and 7 bases for J; bases not matched to a gene: 6. CDR3 loop: CSVERTGRIGYTF. CDR3 nucleotide sequence: TGCAGCGTTGAACGGACAGGGAGAATTGGCTACACCTTC.

Remarks on this clone: Without the conserved terminal phenylalanine or tryptophan, this CDR3 likely stems from a read error. No DNA is shown, since the ends of the CDR3 on it are uncertain; the CDR3 is the one TCRdb lists. V is TRBV21-1 and J is TRBJ1-5; TRBD1 reflects the table's D call only, with no check against the DNA. TRBV21-1 is assigned pseudogene status. The CDR3 totals 16 residues, both ends included. CDR3 sequence reads: CASSKVYAGGPPQLLI.

This rearrangement joins TRBV19 to TRBJ1-5; no reliable D call. The CDR3 runs 14 residues. The V end lost 3 bases, the J end lost 3 bases, and 9 bases lay between the germline ends. Germline V gives CDR1 LNHDA, CDR2 SQIVND (reference sequence). The CDR3 DNA is TGTGCCAGTAGTATCCGCCAGAACAATCAGCCCCAGCATTTT. Translated: CASSIRQNNQPQHF.

The chain is built from TRBV28 and TRBJ1-4; D possibly corresponds to TRBD1 (6 bases). Germline values: CDR1 MDHEN, CDR2 SYDVKM. Trimming removed 2 bases at V and 1 base at J, with 11 bases between. This CDR3 has 16 residues. The CDR3 loop is CASSLGGGVTNEKLFF. The CDR3 nucleotides are TGTGCCAGCAGTTTAGGAGGGGGGGTAACTAATGAAAAACTGTTTTTT.

This clone was seen a few times. This chain links TRBV5-6 with TRBJ2-7, with 7 nucleotides matching TRBD1. The CDR3 length is 14 residues. J lost 3 bases, V lost 1 base, and 4 bases had no gene match. CDR1 and CDR2 from the germline V gene are SGHDT and YYEEEE. CDR3 residues: CASSLPGQYYEQYF. The CDR3 nucleotides read TGTGCCAGCAGCTTGCCGGGACAGTACTACGAGCAGTACTTC.

The chain recombines TRBV6-6 with TRBJ2-1; TRBD2 matches 15 bases. The J segment lost 4 bases and the V segment lost 6 bases, leaving 4 bases of the junction unmatched. This CDR3 has 16 amino acids. Germline lookup yields CDR1 MNHNY and CDR2 SVGAGI (reference sequence). The CDR3 loop is CASRTGTSGGYNEQFF. The CDR3 DNA reads as TGTGCCAGCAGAACCGGGACTAGCGGGGGGTACAATGAGCAGTTCTTC.

The gene calls are TRBV14 and TRBJ2-3, with 7 bases matching TRBD2. There are 14 residues in the CDR3. The V and J ends lost 8 bases and 7 bases, in that order; junction bases with no gene match: 12. Germline V gene data show CDR1 as SGHDN and CDR2 as FVKESK. The CDR3 nucleotides are TGTGCCAGCTCCCTTGCGGGGGACTCTAATACGCAGTATTTT. Its protein product is CASSLAGDSNTQYF.

The rearrangement links TRBV5-4 to TRBJ1-2; D call uncertain. CDR3 length: 13 residues. Germline lookup yields CDR1 SGHNT and CDR2 YYREEE (reference sequence). V lost 3 bases, J lost 4 bases, and 10 bases lay in between. The CDR3 DNA reads TGTGCCAGCAGCTCGGACGGCGTCTATGGCTACACCTTC. The encoded protein is CASSSDGVYGYTF.

Here the CDR3 reads CASSGPTYEQYF. CDR3 nucleotides: TGTGCCAGCAGTGGGCCGACCTACGAGCAGTACTTC. This chain links TRBV25-1 with TRBJ2-7; D is unresolved. This CDR3 region has 12 residues. Per the germline V gene, CDR1 is MGHDK and CDR2 is SYGVNS. The V and J ends lost 4 bases and 2 bases respectively, with 6 bases between them.

In its sample, this clone was seen once. This chain links TRBV9 with TRBJ2-3; 7 bases fit TRBD2. The CDR3 sequence is 16 residues long. The germline V gene encodes CDR1 SGDLS and CDR2 YYNGEE. The V and J ends lost 3 bases and 2 bases, in that order; junction bases with no gene match: 9. CDR3 DNA sequence: TGTGCCAGCAGCGAGCGGGCGGGAGCGACCACAGATACGCAGTATTTT. Its translation: CASSERAGATTDTQYF. The entire variable domain, with the rest obtained from reference TRBV9 and TRBJ2-3, is as follows: DSGVTQTPKHLITATGQRVTLRCSPRSGDLSVYWYQQSLDQGLQFLIQYYNGEERAKGNILERFSAQQFPDLHSELNLSSLELGDSALYFCASSERAGATTDTQYFGPGTRLTVL.

This chain links TRBV11-2 with TRBJ2-1; 14 bases map to TRBD2. After removal of 1 base from V and 12 bases from J, the junction contained 2 bases not matched to a gene. This CDR3 has 14 residues. CDR1 SGHAT and CDR2 FQNNGV come from the germline V gene. In nucleotides, the CDR3 is TGTGCCAGCAGCTTAGGGGGACTAGCGGGAGTGCAGTTCTTC. This encodes CASSLGGLAGVQFF.

This rearrangement joins TRBV14 to TRBJ2-7, with 9 bases identical to TRBD1. Germline V gives CDR1 SGHDN, CDR2 FVKESK. V lost 5 bases to trimming and J lost 8 bases; unmatched junction nucleotides: 7. The CDR3 spans 13 residues. The CDR3 DNA reads TGTGCCAGCAGCTCCCTAACAGGGGGCCAGCAGTACTTC. Translated, it gives CASSSLTGGQQYF.

The chain recombines TRBV27 with TRBJ2-2; D unresolved. Germline CDR1 and CDR2: MNHEY and SMNVEV (reference sequence). V was clipped by 2 bases and J by 3 bases, with 7 bases between them. CDR3 length: 14 amino acids. The CDR3, as DNA: TGTGCCAGCAGTTTAAGGGCTCACACCGGGGAGCTGTTTTTT. It codes for CASSLRAHTGELFF.

This clone has a count of ten or more. The same CDR3 also results from other DNA sequences found in this sample. The V and J genes are TRBV15 and TRBJ1-5; D is ambiguous. This CDR3 spans 12 amino acids. The V and J ends lost 0 bases and 4 bases respectively, with 1 base between them. Per germline, CDR1 LNHNV and CDR2 YYDKDF (reference sequence). In nucleotides, the CDR3 is TGTGCCACCAGCAGAGAGAATCAGCCCCAGCATTTT. This translates into CATSRENQPQHF.

The V call is TRBV7-8, the J call TRBJ1-2; 7 bases line up with TRBD1. The CDR3 totals 16 residues. From germline, CDR1 is SGHVS and CDR2 FQNEAQ. J was trimmed by 0 bases and V by 5 bases; bases with no gene match: 9. CDR3 in amino acids: CASSEYRDRANYGYTF. In nucleotides, the CDR3 is TGTGCCAGCAGCGAATACCGGGACAGAGCTAACTATGGCTACACCTTC.

This clone has only one observation. The genes are TRBV27 and TRBJ2-3, with D maybe TRBD1 (6 bases). The CDR3 has 12 residues. In germline, CDR1 is MNHEY, CDR2 SMNVEV (reference sequence). V was clipped by 5 bases and J by 5 bases, with 8 bases between them. The CDR3 coding sequence is TGTGCCAGCAGTCCAGGGGTAGATACGCAGTATTTT. It is translated as CASSPGVDTQYF.

V is TRBV9 and J is TRBJ1-1, with 8 bases aligning to TRBD1. CDR3 size: 15 residues. The trim removed 0 bases at V and 5 bases at J, leaving 6 bases unmatched. Germline loops: CDR1 SGDLS, CDR2 YYNGEE. The CDR3 DNA follows: TGTGCCAGCAGCGTAGAGCCAGGGGGCCGAACTGAAGCTTTCTTT. This sequence encodes CASSVEPGGRTEAFF.

The rearrangement uses TRBV28 and TRBJ1-2, with TRBD1 identical over 8 bases. Per germline, CDR1 MDHEN and CDR2 SYDVKM. The CDR3 is made up of 12 amino acids. The V gene end was trimmed by 5 bases and the J gene end by 7 bases; junction bases not matched to a gene: 3. The CDR3 sequence is CASSRQGPGYTF. The CDR3 DNA reads TGTGCCAGCAGTAGACAGGGGCCTGGCTACACCTTC.

DNA for the CDR3: TGCAGCGTTGTAGGGCAACAAGAGACCCAGTACTTC. As protein: CSVVGQQETQYF. The rearrangement links TRBV29-1 to TRBJ2-5; D gene ambiguous. With 4 bases removed from V and 2 bases from J, the gap between germline ends came to 8 bases. This CDR3 comprises 12 residues. Germline loops: CDR1 SQVTM, CDR2 ANQGSEA.